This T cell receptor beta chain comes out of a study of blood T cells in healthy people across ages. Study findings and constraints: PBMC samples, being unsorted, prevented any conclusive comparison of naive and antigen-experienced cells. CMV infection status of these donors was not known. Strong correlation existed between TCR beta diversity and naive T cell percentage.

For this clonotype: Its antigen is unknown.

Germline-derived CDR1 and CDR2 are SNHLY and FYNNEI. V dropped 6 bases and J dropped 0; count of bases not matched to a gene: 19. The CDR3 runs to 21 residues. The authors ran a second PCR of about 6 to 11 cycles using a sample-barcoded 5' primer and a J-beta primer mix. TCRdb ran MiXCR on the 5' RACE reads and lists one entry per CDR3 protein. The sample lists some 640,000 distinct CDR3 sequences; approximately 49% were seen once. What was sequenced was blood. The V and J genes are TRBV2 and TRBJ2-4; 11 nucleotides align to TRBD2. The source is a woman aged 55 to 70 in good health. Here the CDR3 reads CASRASGTSGPLGLAKNIQYF. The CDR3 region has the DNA TGTGCCAGCAGGGCCTCCGGGACTAGCGGCCCTCTGGGACTAGCCAAAAACATTCAGTACTTC.